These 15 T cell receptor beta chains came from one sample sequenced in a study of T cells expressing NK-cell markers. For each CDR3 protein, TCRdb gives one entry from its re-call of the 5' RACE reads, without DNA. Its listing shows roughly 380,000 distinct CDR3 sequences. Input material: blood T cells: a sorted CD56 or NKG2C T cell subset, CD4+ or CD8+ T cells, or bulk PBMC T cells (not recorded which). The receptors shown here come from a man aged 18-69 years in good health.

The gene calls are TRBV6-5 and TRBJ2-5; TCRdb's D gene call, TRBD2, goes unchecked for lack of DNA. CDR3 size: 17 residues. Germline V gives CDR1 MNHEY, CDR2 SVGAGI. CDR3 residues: CASSFGGLAEEQETQYF.

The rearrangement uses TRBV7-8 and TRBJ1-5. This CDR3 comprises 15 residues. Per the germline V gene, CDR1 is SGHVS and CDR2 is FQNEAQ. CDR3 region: CASSLAWGGGQPQHF.

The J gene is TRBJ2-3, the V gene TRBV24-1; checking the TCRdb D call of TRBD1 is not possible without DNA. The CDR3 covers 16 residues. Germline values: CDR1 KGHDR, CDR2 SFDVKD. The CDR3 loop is CATSDFSATGADTQYF.

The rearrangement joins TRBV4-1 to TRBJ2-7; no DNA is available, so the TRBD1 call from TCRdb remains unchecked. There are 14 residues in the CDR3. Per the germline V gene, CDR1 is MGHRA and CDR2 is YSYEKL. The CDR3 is CASSQAGGSYEQYF.

The CDR3 spells CASTPMGGGITGELFF. The rearrangement joins TRBV6-1 to TRBJ2-2; TCRdb outputs TRBD1, but without DNA this stays unchecked. Germline lookup yields CDR1 MNHNS and CDR2 SASEGT. CDR3 length: 16 residues.

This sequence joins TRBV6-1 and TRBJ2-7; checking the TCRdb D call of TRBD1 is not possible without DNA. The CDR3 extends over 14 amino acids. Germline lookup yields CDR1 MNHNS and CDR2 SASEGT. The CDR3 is CASRRRDREYEQYF.

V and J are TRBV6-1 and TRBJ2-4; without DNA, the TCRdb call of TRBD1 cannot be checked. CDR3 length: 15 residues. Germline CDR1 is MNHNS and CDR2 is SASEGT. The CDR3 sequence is CASSRAGTGKNIQYF.

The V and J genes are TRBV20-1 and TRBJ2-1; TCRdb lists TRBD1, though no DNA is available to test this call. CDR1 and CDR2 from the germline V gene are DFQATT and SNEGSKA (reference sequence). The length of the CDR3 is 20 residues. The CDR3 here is CSAQPLGGFGLGYRDNEQFF.

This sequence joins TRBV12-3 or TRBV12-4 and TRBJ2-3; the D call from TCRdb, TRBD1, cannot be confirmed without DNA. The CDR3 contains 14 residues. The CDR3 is CASSRTDRTDTQYF.

CDR3 loop: CASSVRDRVDNEQFF. The chain uses TRBV9 and TRBJ2-1; there is no DNA to check the TCRdb D call of TRBD1. The CDR3 covers 15 residues. The germline CDR1 and CDR2 sequences are SGDLS and YYNGEE.

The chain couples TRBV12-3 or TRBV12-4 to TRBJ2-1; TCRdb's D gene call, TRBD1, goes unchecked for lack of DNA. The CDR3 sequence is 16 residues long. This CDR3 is CASRPARTGGFNEQFF.

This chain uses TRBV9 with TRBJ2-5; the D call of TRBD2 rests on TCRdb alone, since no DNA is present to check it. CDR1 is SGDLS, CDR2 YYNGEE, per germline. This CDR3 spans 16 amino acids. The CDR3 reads CASSVLAGGPEETQYF.

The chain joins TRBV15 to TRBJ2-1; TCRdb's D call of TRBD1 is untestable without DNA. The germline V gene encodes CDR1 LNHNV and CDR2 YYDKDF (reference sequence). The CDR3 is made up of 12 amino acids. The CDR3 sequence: CATSRDGRGQFF.

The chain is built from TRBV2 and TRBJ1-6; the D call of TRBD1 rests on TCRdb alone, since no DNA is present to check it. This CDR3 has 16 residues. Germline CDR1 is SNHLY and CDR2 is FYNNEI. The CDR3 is CASRLPLGQPNSPLHF.

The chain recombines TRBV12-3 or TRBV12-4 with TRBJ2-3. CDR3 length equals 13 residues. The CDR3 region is CASSLFRTDTQYF.